This is a list of T cell receptor beta chains from one sample in a study of beta chain features in type 1 diabetes. Libraries were prepared by immunoSEQ multiplex PCR; TCRdb keeps only in-frame clonotypes and omits some of them. The sample lists a few hundred thousand clones, about 12% occurring once. Sequenced sample: naive CD4+ T cells from blood. All receptors come from a man aged 18 to 29 in good health. The CDR3 runs from the conserved cysteine through the conserved F or W. The D gene is left open where the match is weak. Expanded clones are given a class, and other clones once, few, many or no size at all.

abundance	d_gene	v_gene	j_gene	CDR3aa	CDR3nt
few	TRBD1	TRBV9	TRBJ2-2	CASSVGTGEMGTGELFF	TGTGCCAGCAGCGTTGGGACAGGGGAGATGGGCACCGGGGAGCTGTTTTTT
few	TRBD2	TRBV29-1	TRBJ2-3	CSAEASGGTQYF	TGCAGCGCTGAGGCTAGCGGGGGCACGCAGTATTTT
NA	NA	TRBV10-3	TRBJ2-3	CAISESLVASDTQYF	TGTGCCATCAGTGAGTCCTTAGTAGCATCCGATACGCAGTATTTT
few	TRBD1	TRBV9	TRBJ1-2	CASSVVGAGGFYGYTF	TGTGCCAGCAGCGTAGTAGGGGCAGGGGGCTTCTATGGCTACACCTTC
few	TRBD1	TRBV6-5	TRBJ2-7	CASSYSRDRVYEQYF	TGTGCCAGCAGTTACTCAAGGGACAGGGTCTACGAGCAGTACTTC
NA	NA	TRBV7-9	TRBJ2-3	CASSDRQVMWTDTQYF	TGTGCCAGCAGCGATAGACAGGTTATGTGGACAGATACGCAGTATTTT
NA	TRBD1	TRBV7-8	TRBJ2-5	CASSPGAGTGQETQYF	TGTGCCAGCAGCCCGGGGGCGGGGACAGGCCAAGAGACCCAGTACTTC
NA	NA	TRBV30	TRBJ2-1	CALTVNSYNEQFF	TGTGCCCTCACAGTAAACTCCTACAATGAGCAGTTCTTC
NA	NA	TRBV5-6	TRBJ1-1	CASSLGRRGTEAFF	TGTGCCAGCAGCTTGGGACGCCGGGGAACTGAAGCTTTCTTT
once	TRBD1	TRBV18	TRBJ1-2	CASTTGGLLNYGYTF	TGTGCCAGCACGACAGGGGGACTTCTAAACTATGGCTACACCTTC
NA	NA	TRBV28	TRBJ1-2	CASSGGGKDGYTF	TGTGCCAGCAGTGGGGGGGGCAAGGATGGCTACACCTTC
few	NA	TRBV7-2	TRBJ2-5	CASSSPRETQYF	TGTGCCAGCAGCTCCCCCAGGGAGACCCAGTACTTC
NA	TRBD1	TRBV15	TRBJ2-1	CATSRDSFGQGAQRGEQFF	TGTGCCACCAGCAGAGATTCATTCGGACAGGGGGCGCAAAGGGGTGAGCAGTTCTTC
NA	TRBD1	TRBV18	TRBJ1-1	CASSEDRLNTEAFF	TGTGCCAGCTCAGAGGACAGGTTGAACACTGAAGCTTTCTTT
NA	NA	TRBV28	TRBJ2-7	CASSGQQSSYEQYF	TGTGCCAGCAGTGGACAGCAAAGCTCCTACGAGCAGTACTTC
NA	NA	TRBV28	TRBJ2-1	CASTPGSWRHEQFF	TGTGCCAGCACCCCCGGGAGTTGGCGCCATGAGCAGTTCTTC
NA	NA	TRBV7-2	TRBJ2-7	CASSLYRESEQYF	TGTGCCAGCAGCTTATACAGGGAGAGCGAGCAGTACTTC
NA	NA	TRBV29-1	TRBJ2-5	CSVDGGAGETQYF	TGCAGCGTTGATGGGGGGGCCGGCGAGACCCAGTACTTC
NA	NA	TRBV5-8	TRBJ2-1	CASSLVISGVNEQFF	TGTGCCAGCAGCTTGGTTATCAGCGGAGTCAATGAGCAGTTCTTC
NA	TRBD1	TRBV18	TRBJ1-5	CASSPTTGGNQPQHF	TGTGCCAGCTCACCAACCACAGGGGGCAATCAGCCCCAGCATTTT
NA	NA	TRBV11-2	TRBJ2-6	CASSTRTGGANVLTF	TGTGCCAGCAGCACCCGAACTGGTGGGGCCAACGTCCTGACTTTC
NA	TRBD2	TRBV19	TRBJ2-5	CASRGGRDWETQYF	TGTGCCAGTCGGGGAGGGCGAGACTGGGAGACCCAGTACTTC
once	TRBD1	TRBV27	TRBJ2-7	CASSPHRGSSYEQYF	TGTGCCAGCAGTCCACACAGGGGGAGCTCCTACGAGCAGTACTTC
few	NA	TRBV6-5	TRBJ2-5	CASRILSGYQETQYF	TGTGCCAGCAGGATCCTTTCAGGGTACCAAGAGACCCAGTACTTC
few	NA	TRBV4-3	TRBJ1-1	CASSQGGAGDTEAFF	TGCGCCAGCAGCCAAGGAGGCGCAGGGGACACTGAAGCTTTCTTT
NA	TRBD2	TRBV7-9	TRBJ2-1	CALPAGLASYNEQFF	TGTGCCCTCCCCGCAGGACTAGCCTCCTACAATGAGCAGTTCTTC
few	NA	TRBV6-4	TRBJ1-2	CASSDWGGASGYTF	TGTGCCAGCAGTGACTGGGGAGGGGCGAGTGGCTACACCTTC
NA	TRBD1	TRBV2	TRBJ2-2	CASMGTGTGELFF	TGTGCCAGCATGGGGACAGGGACCGGGGAGCTGTTTTTT
few	NA	TRBV6-6	TRBJ1-2	CASSYSNQKYGYTF	TGTGCCAGCAGTTACTCGAATCAGAAATATGGCTACACCTTC
few	NA	TRBV30	TRBJ1-2	CAYRGGPYGYTF	TGTGCCTACCGGGGGGGACCCTATGGCTACACCTTC
NA	TRBD2	TRBV7-3	TRBJ2-1	CASSSSSAGGPNEQFF	TGTGCCAGCAGCTCCAGTTCCGCGGGAGGGCCCAATGAGCAGTTCTTC
NA	TRBD1	TRBV6-6	TRBJ1-5	CASATGGLQPQHF	TGTGCCAGCGCCACAGGGGGCCTTCAGCCCCAGCATTTT
few	TRBD1	TRBV19	TRBJ2-5	CASSSPGQQETQYF	TGTGCCAGTAGTTCTCCGGGACAGCAAGAGACCCAGTACTTC
few	TRBD2	TRBV5-4	TRBJ2-2	CASSKKGRLAANTGELFF	TGTGCCAGCAGCAAAAAGGGGCGACTAGCGGCGAACACCGGGGAGCTGTTTTTT
NA	TRBD1	TRBV5-1	TRBJ1-4	CASSTKTGENEKLFF	TGCGCCAGCAGCACAAAGACAGGGGAGAATGAAAAACTGTTTTTT
NA	NA	TRBV10-3	TRBJ2-7	CAISESTGTGVSYEQYF	TGTGCCATCAGTGAGTCGACTGGTACAGGTGTCTCCTACGAGCAGTACTTC
NA	TRBD1	TRBV7-3	TRBJ2-5	CASATGGGGETQYF	TGTGCCAGCGCGACAGGGGGCGGCGGAGAGACCCAGTACTTC
NA	TRBD2	TRBV4-3	TRBJ2-1	CASSQEVRLAGDSSYNEQFF	TGCGCCAGCAGCCAAGAGGTTAGGCTAGCGGGGGATTCATCCTACAATGAGCAGTTCTTC
few	NA	TRBV28	TRBJ2-5	CASSLRGTQYF	TGTGCCAGCAGTTTACGGGGTACCCAGTACTTC
NA	TRBD1	TRBV29-1	TRBJ2-7	CSVGTGGDEQYF	TGCAGCGTAGGGACAGGGGGTGACGAGCAGTACTTC
NA	TRBD2	TRBV5-1	TRBJ2-3	CASSQLAGQQGDTQYF	TGCGCCAGCAGCCAACTAGCGGGTCAACAGGGAGATACGCAGTATTTT
few	TRBD1	TRBV29-1	TRBJ1-4	CSVTGTADEKLFF	TGCAGCGTTACCGGGACAGCCGATGAAAAACTGTTTTTT
few	NA	TRBV7-6	TRBJ1-2	CASSGVHAVYGYTF	TGTGCCAGCAGCGGCGTCCACGCGGTTTATGGCTACACCTTC
NA	TRBD1	TRBV27	TRBJ2-7	CASSHRGPAYEQYF	TGTGCCAGCAGTCACAGGGGACCAGCCTACGAGCAGTACTTC
NA	NA	TRBV27	TRBJ2-7	CASSLLGRQFAHEQYF	TGTGCCAGCAGTTTATTGGGAAGACAGTTTGCCCACGAGCAGTACTTC
NA	TRBD2	TRBV5-1	TRBJ2-3	CASSPGLAGGSTDTQYF	TGCGCCAGCAGCCCCGGACTAGCGGGAGGGAGCACAGATACGCAGTATTTT
few	TRBD1	TRBV5-1	TRBJ2-1	CASSQETGGGSYNEQFF	TGCGCCAGCAGCCAAGAGACAGGGGGAGGATCCTACAATGAGCAGTTCTTC
NA	TRBD2	TRBV6-4	TRBJ2-2	CASSPDLAGDLTGELFF	TGTGCCAGCAGTCCTGACCTGGCGGGGGACCTCACCGGGGAGCTGTTTTTT
NA	TRBD2	TRBV7-9	TRBJ2-1	CASSPAGFNEQFF	TGTGCCAGCAGCCCAGCGGGATTTAATGAGCAGTTCTTC
few	NA	TRBV6-1	TRBJ2-1	CASREARSYEQFF	TGTGCCAGCCGCGAGGCCCGTAGTTATGAGCAGTTCTTC
NA	TRBD2	TRBV5-1	TRBJ2-3	CASSSGTSGRTDTQYF	TGCGCCAGCAGTTCCGGGACTAGCGGGCGCACAGATACGCAGTATTTT
few	TRBD2	TRBV7-8	TRBJ2-3	CASSLALAGGRTDTQYF	TGTGCCAGCAGCTTAGCGCTGGCGGGGGGGCGAACAGATACGCAGTATTTT
NA	TRBD1	TRBV25-1	TRBJ1-2	CASRDRGNYGYTF	TGTGCCAGCAGGGACAGGGGGAACTATGGCTACACCTTC
NA	NA	TRBV7-2	TRBJ2-1	CASYPRGGDRGQFF	TGTGCCTCCTACCCAAGGGGGGGCGATCGAGGGCAGTTCTTC
few	TRBD1	TRBV5-1	TRBJ1-2	CASSLLPNRGDGYTF	TGCGCCAGCAGCTTGCTCCCCAACAGGGGTGATGGCTACACCTTC